The clone carrying this TCR beta chain was counted a few times. Antigen specificity is unknown. This specimen comes from a study of T cells after yellow fever vaccination. Study conclusions and caveats: Weaker, the secondary response had a peak occurring faster, on day 5 versus 15. Relatively few clonotypes were ones that appeared in both CD4 and CD8 compartments.

With V trimmed by 2 bases and J by 0 bases, 7 bases remained unmatched. This CDR3 is 16 amino acids long. CDR1 SQVTM and CDR2 ANQGSEA come from the germline V gene. As TCR cDNA was made by 5'RACE template switching, a universal primer site and UMIs were added. Each CDR3 protein is one row after TCRdb ran MiXCR on the 5' RACE reads. The sample records 400,000 or so distinct CDR3 sequences, roughly 6.2% being singletons. The input for sequencing was PBMCs, taken 5 days after the yellow fever booster vaccination. The chain recombines TRBV29-1 with TRBJ2-1; 7 nucleotides match TRBD2. This clonotype originated in a man younger than 40 who received the YFV17D yellow fever vaccine. The CDR3 sequence: CSVERVRGSSYNEQFF. The CDR3 DNA sequence: TGCAGCGTTGAAAGGGTGCGGGGGAGCTCCTACAATGAGCAGTTCTTC.